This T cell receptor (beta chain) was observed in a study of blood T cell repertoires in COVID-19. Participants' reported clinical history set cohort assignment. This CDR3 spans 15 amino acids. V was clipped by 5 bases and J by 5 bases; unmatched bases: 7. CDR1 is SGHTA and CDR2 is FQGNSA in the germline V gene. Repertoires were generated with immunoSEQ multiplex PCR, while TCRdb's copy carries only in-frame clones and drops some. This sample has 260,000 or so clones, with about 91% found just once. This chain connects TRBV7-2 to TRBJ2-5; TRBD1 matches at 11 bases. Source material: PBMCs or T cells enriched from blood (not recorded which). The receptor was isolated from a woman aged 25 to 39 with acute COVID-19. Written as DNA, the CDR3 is TGTGCCAGCAGCCGGGACAGGGGGGAAGAGGAGACCCAGTACTTC. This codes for CASSRDRGEEETQYF.